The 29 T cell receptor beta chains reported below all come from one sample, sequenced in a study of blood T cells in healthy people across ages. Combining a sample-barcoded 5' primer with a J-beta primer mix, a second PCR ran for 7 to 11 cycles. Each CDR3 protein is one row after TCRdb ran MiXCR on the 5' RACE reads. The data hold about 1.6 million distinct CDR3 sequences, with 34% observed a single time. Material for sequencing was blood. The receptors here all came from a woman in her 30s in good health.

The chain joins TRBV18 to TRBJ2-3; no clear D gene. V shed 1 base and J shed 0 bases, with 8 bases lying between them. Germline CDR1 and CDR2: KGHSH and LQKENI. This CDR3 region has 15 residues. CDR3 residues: CASSPLSASTDTQYF. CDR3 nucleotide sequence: TGTGCCAGCTCACCACTCTCAGCTAGCACAGATACGCAGTATTTT.

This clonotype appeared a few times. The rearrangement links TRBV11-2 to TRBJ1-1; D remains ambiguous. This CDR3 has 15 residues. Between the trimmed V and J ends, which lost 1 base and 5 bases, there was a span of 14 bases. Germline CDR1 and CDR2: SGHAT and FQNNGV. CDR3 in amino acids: CASSLGGGRWTEAFF. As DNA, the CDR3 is TGTGCCAGCAGCTTAGGGGGAGGCAGGTGGACTGAAGCTTTCTTT.

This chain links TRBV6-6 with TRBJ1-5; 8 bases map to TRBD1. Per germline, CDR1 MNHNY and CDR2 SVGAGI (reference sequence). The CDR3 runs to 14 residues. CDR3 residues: CTAGQGVSDQPQHF. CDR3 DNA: TGTACCGCAGGACAGGGCGTTTCCGATCAGCCCCAGCATTTT.

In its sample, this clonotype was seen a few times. The CDR3 sequence: CASSPAEGYEQYF. Here the CDR3 DNA reads TGTGCCAGCAGCCCAGCGGAGGGGTACGAGCAGTACTTC. The chain links TRBV3-1 to TRBJ2-7, with D tentatively TRBD2 (6 bases). The CDR3 covers 13 residues. V was shortened by 4 bases and J by 4 bases, with 11 bases between the two germline ends. Per germline, CDR1 LGHDT and CDR2 YNNKEL (reference sequence).

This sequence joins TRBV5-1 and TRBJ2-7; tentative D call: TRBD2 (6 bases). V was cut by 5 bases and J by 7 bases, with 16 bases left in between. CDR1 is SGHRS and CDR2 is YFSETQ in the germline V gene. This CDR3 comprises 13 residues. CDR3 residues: CASRRDSTPEQYF. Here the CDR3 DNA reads TGCGCCAGCAGACGGGACTCGACGCCGGAGCAGTACTTC. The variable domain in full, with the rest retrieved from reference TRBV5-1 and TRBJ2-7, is KAGVTQTPRYLIKTRGQQVTLSCSPISGHRSVSWYQQTPGQGLQFLFEYFSETQRNKGNFPGRFSGRQFSNSRSEMNVSTLELGDSALYLCASRRDSTPEQYFGPGTRLTVT.

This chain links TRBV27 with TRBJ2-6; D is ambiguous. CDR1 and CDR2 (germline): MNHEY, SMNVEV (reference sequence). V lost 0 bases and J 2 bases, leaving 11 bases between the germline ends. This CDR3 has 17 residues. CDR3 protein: CASSLSTRSAGANVLTF. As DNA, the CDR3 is TGTGCCAGCAGTTTATCCACCCGGAGTGCTGGGGCCAACGTCCTGACTTTC.

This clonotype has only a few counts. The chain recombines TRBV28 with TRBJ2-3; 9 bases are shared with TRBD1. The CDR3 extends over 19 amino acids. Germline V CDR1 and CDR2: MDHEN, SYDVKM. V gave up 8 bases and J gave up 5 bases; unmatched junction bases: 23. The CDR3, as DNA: TGTGCCAGCGGGAGTCGCACCATCGGACCGGACAGGGGAAGAGATACGCAGTATTTT. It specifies CASGSRTIGPDRGRDTQYF.

CDR3 coding DNA: TGTGCCAGCAGCCACGCAGGGGACGGCTACACCTTC. Translation: CASSHAGDGYTF. J is TRBJ1-2 and V is TRBV4-2; weak D call: TRBD1 (6 bases). The CDR3 sequence is 12 residues long. Trimming pared 3 bases from V and 8 bases from J, leaving 10 bases between. Looked up from germline, CDR1 is LGHNA and CDR2 is YNFKEQ.

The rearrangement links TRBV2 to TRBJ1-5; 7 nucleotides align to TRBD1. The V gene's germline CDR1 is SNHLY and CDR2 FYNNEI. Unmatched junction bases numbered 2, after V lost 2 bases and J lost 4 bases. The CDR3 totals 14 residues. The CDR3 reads CASSEWDRNQPQHF. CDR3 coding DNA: TGTGCCAGCAGTGAATGGGACAGAAATCAGCCCCAGCATTTT.

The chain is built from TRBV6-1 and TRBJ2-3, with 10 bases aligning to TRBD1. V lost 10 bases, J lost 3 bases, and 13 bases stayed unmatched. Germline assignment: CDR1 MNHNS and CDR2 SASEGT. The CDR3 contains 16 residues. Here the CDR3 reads CATNGGQGRGTDTQYF. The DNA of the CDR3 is TGTGCCACCAACGGGGGACAGGGGAGAGGGACAGATACGCAGTATTTT.

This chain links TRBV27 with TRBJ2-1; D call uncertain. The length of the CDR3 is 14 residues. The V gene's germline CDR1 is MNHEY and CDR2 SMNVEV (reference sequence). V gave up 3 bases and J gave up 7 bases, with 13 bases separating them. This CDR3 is CASSFFVRGNEQFF. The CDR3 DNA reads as TGTGCCAGCAGTTTTTTCGTCCGAGGAAATGAGCAGTTCTTC.

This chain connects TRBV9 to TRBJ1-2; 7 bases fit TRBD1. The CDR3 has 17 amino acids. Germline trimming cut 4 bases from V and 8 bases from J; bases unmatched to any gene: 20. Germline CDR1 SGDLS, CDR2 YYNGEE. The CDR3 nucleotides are TGTGCCAGCAGCCGAACGGGACAGACAAGGAAAATCGAGGGCTACACCTTC. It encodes CASSRTGQTRKIEGYTF.

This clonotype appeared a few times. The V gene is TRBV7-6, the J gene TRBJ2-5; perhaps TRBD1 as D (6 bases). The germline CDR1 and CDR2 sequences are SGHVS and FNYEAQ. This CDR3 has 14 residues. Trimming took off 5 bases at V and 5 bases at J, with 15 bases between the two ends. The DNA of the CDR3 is TGTGCCAGCAGCCGATATGGACAGCAGGAGACCCAGTACTTC. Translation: CASSRYGQQETQYF.

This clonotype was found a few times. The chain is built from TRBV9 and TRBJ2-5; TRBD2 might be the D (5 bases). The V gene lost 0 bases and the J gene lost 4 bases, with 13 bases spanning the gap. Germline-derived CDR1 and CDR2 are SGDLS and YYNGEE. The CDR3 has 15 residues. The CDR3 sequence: CASSVDGLMGETQYF. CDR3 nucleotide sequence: TGTGCCAGCAGCGTAGATGGACTCATGGGAGAGACCCAGTACTTC.

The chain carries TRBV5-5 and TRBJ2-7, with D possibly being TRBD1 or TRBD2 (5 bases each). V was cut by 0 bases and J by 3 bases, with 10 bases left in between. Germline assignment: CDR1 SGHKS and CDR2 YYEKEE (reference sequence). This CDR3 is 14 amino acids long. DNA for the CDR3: TGTGCCAGCAGCTTGGGGGGGAACGGCTACGAGCAGTACTTC. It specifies CASSLGGNGYEQYF.

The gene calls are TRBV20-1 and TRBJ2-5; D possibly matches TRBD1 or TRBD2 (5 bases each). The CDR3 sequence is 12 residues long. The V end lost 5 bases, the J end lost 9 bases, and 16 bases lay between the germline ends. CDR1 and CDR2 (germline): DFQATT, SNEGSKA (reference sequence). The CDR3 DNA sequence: TGCAGTGCTCGGGACGGTCCTGGGGCCCAGTACTTC. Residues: CSARDGPGAQYF.

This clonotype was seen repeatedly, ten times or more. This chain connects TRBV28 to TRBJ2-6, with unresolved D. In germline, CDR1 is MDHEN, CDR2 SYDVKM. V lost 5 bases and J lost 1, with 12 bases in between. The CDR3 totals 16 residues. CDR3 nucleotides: TGTGCCAGCAGTCTCACCCTCGGGTCTGGGGCCAACGTCCTGACTTTC. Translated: CASSLTLGSGANVLTF.

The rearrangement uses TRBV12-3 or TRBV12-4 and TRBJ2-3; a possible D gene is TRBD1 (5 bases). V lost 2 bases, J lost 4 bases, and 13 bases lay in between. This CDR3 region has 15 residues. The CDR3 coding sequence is TGTGCCAGCAGTTTATCACAGGTCAGCGCAGATACGCAGTATTTT. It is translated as CASSLSQVSADTQYF.

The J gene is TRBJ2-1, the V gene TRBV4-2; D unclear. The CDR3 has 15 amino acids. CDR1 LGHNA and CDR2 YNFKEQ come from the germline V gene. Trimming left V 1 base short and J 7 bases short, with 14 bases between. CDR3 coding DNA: TGTGCCAGCAGCCAAGGCCAACAGCTACGGAATGAGCAGTTCTTC. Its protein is CASSQGQQLRNEQFF.

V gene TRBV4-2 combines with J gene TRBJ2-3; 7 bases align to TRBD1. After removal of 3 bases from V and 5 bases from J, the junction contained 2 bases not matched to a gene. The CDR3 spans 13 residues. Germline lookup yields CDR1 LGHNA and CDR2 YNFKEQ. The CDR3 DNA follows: TGTGCCAGCAGCCAGAGACAGGGAGATACGCAGTATTTT. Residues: CASSQRQGDTQYF.

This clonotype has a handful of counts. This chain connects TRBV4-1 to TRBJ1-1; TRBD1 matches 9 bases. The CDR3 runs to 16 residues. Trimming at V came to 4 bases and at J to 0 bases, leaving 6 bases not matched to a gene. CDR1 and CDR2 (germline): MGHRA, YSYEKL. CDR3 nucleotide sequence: TGCGCCAGCAGCCGCGGGACAGGGCTCATGAACACTGAAGCTTTCTTT. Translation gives CASSRGTGLMNTEAFF.

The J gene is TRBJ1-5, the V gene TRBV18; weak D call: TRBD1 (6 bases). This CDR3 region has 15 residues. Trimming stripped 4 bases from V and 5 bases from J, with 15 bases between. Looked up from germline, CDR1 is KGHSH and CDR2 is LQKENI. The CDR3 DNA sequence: TGTGCCAGCTCACAAACGGGACAAGCGGATCAGCCCCAGCATTTT. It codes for CASSQTGQADQPQHF.

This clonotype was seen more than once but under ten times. In DNA form, the CDR3 reads TGCAGCGGCGGTCAGGGGGCCAACACCGGGGAGCTGTTTTTT. This gives the protein CSGGQGANTGELFF. The chain joins TRBV29-1 to TRBJ2-2; 8 bases map to TRBD1. The CDR3 contains 14 residues. The germline V gene encodes CDR1 SQVTM and CDR2 ANQGSEA. Losses at the gene ends were 7 bases for V and 2 bases for J; bases not matched to a gene: 6.

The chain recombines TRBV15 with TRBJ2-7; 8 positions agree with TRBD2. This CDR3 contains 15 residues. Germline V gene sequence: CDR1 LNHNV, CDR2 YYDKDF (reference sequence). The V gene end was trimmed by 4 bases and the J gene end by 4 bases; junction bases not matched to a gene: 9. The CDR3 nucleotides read TGTGCCACCAGCAAGGGGGGACTAGGAGATTACGAGCAGTACTTC. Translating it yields CATSKGGLGDYEQYF.

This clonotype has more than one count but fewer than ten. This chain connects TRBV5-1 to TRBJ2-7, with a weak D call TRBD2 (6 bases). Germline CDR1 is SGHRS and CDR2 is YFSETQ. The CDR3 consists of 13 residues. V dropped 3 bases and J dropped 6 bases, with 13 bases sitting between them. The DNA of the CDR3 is TGCGCCAGCAGCTCCGGGGGTGGAGCCGAGCAGTACTTC. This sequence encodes CASSSGGGAEQYF.

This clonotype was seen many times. CDR3 region: CSVDGGQPTYEQYF. CDR3 DNA sequence: TGCAGCGTTGATGGAGGCCAACCGACCTACGAGCAGTACTTC. This chain connects TRBV29-1 to TRBJ2-7; tentatively, D is TRBD2 (5 bases). The CDR3 sequence is 14 residues long. Germline V lookup: CDR1 SQVTM, CDR2 ANQGSEA. V was pared by 3 bases and J by 2 bases, with 14 bases between.

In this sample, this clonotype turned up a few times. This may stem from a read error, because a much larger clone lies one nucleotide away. The CDR3 reads CSVFKGNEQFF. In DNA, the CDR3 is TGCAGCGTTTTTAAGGGCAATGAGCAGTTCTTC. The chain couples TRBV29-1 to TRBJ2-1; D remains ambiguous. Germline CDR1 reads SQVTM; CDR2 reads ANQGSEA. This CDR3 region has 11 residues. Trimming cost V 5 bases and J 6 bases, with 8 bases left between them.

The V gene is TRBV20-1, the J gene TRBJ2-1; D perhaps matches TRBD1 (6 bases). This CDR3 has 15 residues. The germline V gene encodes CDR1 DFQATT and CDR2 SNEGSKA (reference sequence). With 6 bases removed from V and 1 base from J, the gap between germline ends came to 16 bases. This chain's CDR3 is CSAVGGRGSYNEQFF. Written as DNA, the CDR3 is TGCAGTGCCGTAGGGGGTCGGGGATCCTACAATGAGCAGTTCTTC.

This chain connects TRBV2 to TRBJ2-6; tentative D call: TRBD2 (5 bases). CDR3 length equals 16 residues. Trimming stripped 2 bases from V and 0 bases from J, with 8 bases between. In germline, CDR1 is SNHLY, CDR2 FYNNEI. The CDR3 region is CASSELEASGANVLTF. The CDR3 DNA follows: TGTGCCAGCAGTGAATTGGAGGCCTCTGGGGCCAACGTCCTGACTTTC.